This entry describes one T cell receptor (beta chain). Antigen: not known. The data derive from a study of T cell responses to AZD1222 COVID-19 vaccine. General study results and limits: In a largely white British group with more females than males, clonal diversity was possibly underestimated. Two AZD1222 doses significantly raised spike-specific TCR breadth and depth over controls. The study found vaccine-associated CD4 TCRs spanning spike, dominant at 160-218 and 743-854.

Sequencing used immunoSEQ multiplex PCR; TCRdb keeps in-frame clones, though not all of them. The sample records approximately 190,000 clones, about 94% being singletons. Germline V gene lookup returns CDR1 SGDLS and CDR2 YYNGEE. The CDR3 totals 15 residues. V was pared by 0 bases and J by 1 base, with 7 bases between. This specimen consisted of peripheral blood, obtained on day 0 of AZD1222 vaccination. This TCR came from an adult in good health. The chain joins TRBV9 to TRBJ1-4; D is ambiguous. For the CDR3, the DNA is TGTGCCAGCAGCGTAGGCCGGGTAACTAATGAAAAACTGTTTTTT. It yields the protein CASSVGRVTNEKLFF. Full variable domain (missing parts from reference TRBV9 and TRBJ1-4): DSGVTQTPKHLITATGQRVTLRCSPRSGDLSVYWYQQSLDQGLQFLIQYYNGEERAKGNILERFSAQQFPDLHSELNLSSLELGDSALYFCASSVGRVTNEKLFFGSGTQLSVL.